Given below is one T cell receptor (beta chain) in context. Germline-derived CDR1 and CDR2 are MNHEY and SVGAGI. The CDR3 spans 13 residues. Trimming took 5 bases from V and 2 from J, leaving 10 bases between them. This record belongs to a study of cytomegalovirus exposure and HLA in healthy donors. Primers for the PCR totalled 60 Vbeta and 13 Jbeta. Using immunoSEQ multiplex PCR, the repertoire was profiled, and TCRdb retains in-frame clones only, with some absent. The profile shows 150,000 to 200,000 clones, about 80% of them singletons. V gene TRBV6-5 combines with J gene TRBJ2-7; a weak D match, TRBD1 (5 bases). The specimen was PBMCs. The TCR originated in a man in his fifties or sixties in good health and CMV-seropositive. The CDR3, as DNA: TGTGCCAGCAGTGATGACAGAACCTACGAGCAGTACGTC. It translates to CASSDDRTYEQYV.